The source of this TCR beta chain is a study of hypomethylating agent response in myelodysplastic syndrome. Study results and limitations: After hypomethylating agent treatment, diversity and clonality showed no significant change, overall or by response. Only approximately ten patients were analyzed in this small cohort. Shared GLIPH2 clusters possibly recognizing novel MDS antigens remain unconfirmed.

Germline CDR1 reads SGHKS; CDR2 reads YYEKEE (reference sequence). The CDR3 is 15 amino acids. The V and J ends lost 3 bases and 5 bases respectively, with 17 bases between them. Of note for this clone: Its cognate antigen is unknown.

The table came from immunoSEQ multiplex PCR; TCRdb's copy has only in-frame clones and leaves some out. The repertoire holds several thousand clones, with around nine tenths as singletons. This clonotype was sampled from a human donor with myelodysplastic syndrome. The chain uses TRBV5-5 and TRBJ2-5; D possibly corresponds to TRBD2 (6 bases). The starting material was bone marrow, obtained before or after starting hypomethylating agent treatment for myelodysplastic syndrome (not recorded which). The chain's CDR3 is CASSSLDGGRETQYF. The DNA of the CDR3 is TGTGCCAGCAGCTCCTTGGACGGTGGGAGGGAGACCCAGTACTTC. The full variable domain, in which reference TRBV5-5 and TRBJ2-5 provide the parts outside the CDR3, is DAGVTQSPTHLIKTRGQQVTLRCSPISGHKSVSWYQQVLGQGPQFIFQYYEKEERGRGNFPDRFSARQFPNYSSELNVNALLLGDSALYLCASSSLDGGRETQYFGPGTRLLVL.